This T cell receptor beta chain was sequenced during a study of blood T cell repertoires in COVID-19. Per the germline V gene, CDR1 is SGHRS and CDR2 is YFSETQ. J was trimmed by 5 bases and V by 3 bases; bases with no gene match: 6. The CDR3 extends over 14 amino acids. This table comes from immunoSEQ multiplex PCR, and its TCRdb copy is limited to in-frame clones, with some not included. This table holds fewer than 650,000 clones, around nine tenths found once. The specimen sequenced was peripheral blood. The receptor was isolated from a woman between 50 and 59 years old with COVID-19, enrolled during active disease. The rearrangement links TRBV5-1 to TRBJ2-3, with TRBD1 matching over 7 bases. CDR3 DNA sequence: TGCGCCAGCAGCTCGGGACAGCCCATAGATACGCAGTATTTT. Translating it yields CASSSGQPIDTQYF.